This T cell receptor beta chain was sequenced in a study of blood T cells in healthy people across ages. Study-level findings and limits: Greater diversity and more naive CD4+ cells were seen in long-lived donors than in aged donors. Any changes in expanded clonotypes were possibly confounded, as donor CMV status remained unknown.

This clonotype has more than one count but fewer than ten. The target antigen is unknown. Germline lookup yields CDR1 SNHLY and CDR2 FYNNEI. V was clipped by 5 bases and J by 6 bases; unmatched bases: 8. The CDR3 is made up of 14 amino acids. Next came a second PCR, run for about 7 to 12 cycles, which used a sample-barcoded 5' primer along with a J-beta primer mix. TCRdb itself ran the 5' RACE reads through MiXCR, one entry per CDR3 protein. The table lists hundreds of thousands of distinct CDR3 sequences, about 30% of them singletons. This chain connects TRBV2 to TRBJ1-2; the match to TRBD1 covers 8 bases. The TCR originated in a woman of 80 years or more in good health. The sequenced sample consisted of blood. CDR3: CASSRRTGSNGYTF. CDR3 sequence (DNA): TGTGCCAGCAGTCGAAGGACAGGGAGTAATGGCTACACCTTC.